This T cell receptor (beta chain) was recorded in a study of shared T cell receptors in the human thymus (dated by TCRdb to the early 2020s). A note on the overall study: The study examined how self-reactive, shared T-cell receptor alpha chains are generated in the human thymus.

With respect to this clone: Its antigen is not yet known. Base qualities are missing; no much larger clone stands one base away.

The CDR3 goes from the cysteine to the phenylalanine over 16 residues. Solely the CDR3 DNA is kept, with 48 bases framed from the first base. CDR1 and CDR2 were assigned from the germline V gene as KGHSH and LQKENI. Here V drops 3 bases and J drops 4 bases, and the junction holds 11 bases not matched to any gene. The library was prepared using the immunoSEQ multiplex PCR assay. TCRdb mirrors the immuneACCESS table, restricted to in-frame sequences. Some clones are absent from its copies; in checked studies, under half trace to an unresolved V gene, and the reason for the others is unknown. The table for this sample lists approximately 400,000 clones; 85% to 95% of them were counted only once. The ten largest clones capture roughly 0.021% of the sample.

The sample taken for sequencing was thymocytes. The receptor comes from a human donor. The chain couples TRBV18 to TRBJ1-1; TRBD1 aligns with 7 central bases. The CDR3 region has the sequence CASSPESSTGITEAFF. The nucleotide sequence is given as TGTGCCAGCTCACCGGAGTCTTCGACAGGGATCACTGAAGCTTTCTTT. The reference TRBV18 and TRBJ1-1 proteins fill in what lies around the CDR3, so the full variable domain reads NAGVMQNPRHLVRRRGQEARLRCSPMKGHSHVYWYRQLPEEGLKFMVYLQKENIIDESGMPKERFSAEFPKEGPSILRIQQVVRGDSAAYFCASSPESSTGITEAFFGQGTRLTVV.